A selection of T cell receptor beta chains follows, all from one sample in a study of T cells after yellow fever vaccination. TCRdb re-derived calls from the 5' RACE reads in MiXCR, one entry per CDR3 protein. Of 350,000 to 550,000 distinct CDR3 sequences detected, about 17% appear once; the ten largest clones hold about 18%. The sequences come from PBMCs, collected before the yellow fever booster vaccination. These receptors originate from a man between 18 and 29 years old who received the YFV17D yellow fever vaccine. Each CDR3 is given without its conserved first and last residue. The order of the fields is J gene, CDR3 length, V gene, CDR3 protein.

>TRBJ1-3|14|TRBV7-2
ASSLFLGLSGNTIY
>TRBJ2-1|9|TRBV7-9
ASIEVGEQF
>TRBJ2-5|15|TRBV7-2
AGRGLAGGPLSETQY
>TRBJ2-3|11|TRBV24-1
ATRQGAGDTQY
>TRBJ2-7|11|TRBV7-6
ASSLGKRGEQY
>TRBJ1-3|14|TRBV3-1
ASSQSDRGVGNTIY
>TRBJ2-4|10|TRBV15
ATRGGLNIQY
>TRBJ2-3|13|TRBV5-4
ASSPLTSVADTQY
>TRBJ1-1|10|TRBV29-1
SFRGRNTEAF
>TRBJ1-2|10|TRBV24-1
ATSDEGIHYT
>TRBJ1-1|12|TRBV20-1
SATGTGGGTEAF
>TRBJ2-3|13|TRBV20-1
SAQKRGSSTDTQY
>TRBJ1-5|11|TRBV9
ASSVDGKQPQH
>TRBJ2-7|15|TRBV6-2/TRBV6-3
ASSYGKRDRVTYEQY
>TRBJ1-1|13|TRBV6-2/TRBV6-3
ASSRDRGAYTEAF
>TRBJ1-5|14|TRBV6-5
ASSSLAGFSNQPQH